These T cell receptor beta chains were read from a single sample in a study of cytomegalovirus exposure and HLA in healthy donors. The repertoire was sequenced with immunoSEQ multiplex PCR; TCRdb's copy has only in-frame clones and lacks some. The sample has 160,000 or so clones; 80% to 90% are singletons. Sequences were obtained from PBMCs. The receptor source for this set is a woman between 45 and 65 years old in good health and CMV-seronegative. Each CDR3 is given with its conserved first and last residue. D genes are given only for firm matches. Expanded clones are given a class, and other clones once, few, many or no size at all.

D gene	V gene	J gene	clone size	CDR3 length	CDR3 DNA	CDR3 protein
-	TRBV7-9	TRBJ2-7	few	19	TGTGCCAGCAGCAAGAGCGGGGGGACAGGGGCCGGTCTGTGGTACGAGCAGTACTTC	CASSKSGGTGAGLWYEQYF
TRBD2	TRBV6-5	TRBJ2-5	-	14	TGTGCCAGCAGTGACGGGGGGGGTTGGGAGACCCAGTACTTC	CASSDGGGWETQYF
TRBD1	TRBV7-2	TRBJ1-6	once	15	TGTGCCAGCAGCTTAGCGGACAGGTCTAATTCACCCCTCCACTTT	CASSLADRSNSPLHF
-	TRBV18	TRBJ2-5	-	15	TGTGCCAGCTCACTGGGGCAGGGTCAACAAGAGACCCAGTACTTC	CASSLGQGQQETQYF
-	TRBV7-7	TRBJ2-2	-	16	TGTGCCAGCAGCTTATCCCCCGCTAGCAGCGCCGGGGAGCTGTTTTTT	CASSLSPASSAGELFF
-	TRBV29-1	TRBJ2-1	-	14	TGCAGCGCCGAGGGGGGAGGGTTGAGTAATGAGCAGTTCTTC	CSAEGGGLSNEQFF
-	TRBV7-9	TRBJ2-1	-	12	TGTGCCAGCAGCTTAACGTCGGGTGAGCAGTTCTTC	CASSLTSGEQFF
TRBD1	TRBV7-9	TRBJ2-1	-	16	TGTGCCAGCAGCCTAGGGACAGGAGGAGGCTACAATGAGCAGTTCTTC	CASSLGTGGGYNEQFF
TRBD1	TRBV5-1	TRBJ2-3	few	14	TGCGCCAGCAGCCTGGACAGGGGGCCAGATACGCAGTATTTT	CASSLDRGPDTQYF
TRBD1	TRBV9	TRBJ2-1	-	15	TGTGCCAGCAGCGCGTCCGGGACAGGGGACAATGAGCAGTTCTTC	CASSASGTGDNEQFF
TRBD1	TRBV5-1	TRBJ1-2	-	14	TGCGCCAGCAGCTTGGGACAGGGGGTTTTTGGCTACACCTTC	CASSLGQGVFGYTF
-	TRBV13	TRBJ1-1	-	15	TGTGCCAGCAGTGGGGGCAGGGTGAGGGACACTGAAGCTTTCTTT	CASSGGRVRDTEAFF
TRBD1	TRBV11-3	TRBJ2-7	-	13	TGTGCCAGCAGCCCCCGGACAGGCGGCGAGCAGTACTTC	CASSPRTGGEQYF
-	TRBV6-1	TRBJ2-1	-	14	TGTGCCAGCAGTGAAGTAGGGGGGGACAATGAGCAGTTCTTC	CASSEVGGDNEQFF
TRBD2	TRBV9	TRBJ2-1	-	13	TGTGCCAGCAGCGTAGGTAGCGGGTATGAGCAGTTCTTC	CASSVGSGYEQFF
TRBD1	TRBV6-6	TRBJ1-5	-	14	TGTGCCAGCAGGACTGGACAGGGAGGGCAGCTCCAGCATTTT	CASRTGQGGQLQHF
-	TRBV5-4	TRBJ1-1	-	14	TGTGCCAGCAGCCAGGGTGGGGCTGTCACTGAAGCTTTCTTT	CASSQGGAVTEAFF